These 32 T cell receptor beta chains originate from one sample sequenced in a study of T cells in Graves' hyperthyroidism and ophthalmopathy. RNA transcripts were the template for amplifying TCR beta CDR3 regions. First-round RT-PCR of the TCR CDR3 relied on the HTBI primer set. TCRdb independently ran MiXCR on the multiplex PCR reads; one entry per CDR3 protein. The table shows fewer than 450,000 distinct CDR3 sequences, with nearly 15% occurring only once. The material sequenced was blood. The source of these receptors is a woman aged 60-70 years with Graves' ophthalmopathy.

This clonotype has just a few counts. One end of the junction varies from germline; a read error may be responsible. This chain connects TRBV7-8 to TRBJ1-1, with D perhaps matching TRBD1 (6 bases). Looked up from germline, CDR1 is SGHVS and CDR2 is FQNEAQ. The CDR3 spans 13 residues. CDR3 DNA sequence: TGTGCCGGCAGCTTAGGGGGGCAAACTGAAGCTTTCTTT. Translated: CAGSLGGQTEAFF.

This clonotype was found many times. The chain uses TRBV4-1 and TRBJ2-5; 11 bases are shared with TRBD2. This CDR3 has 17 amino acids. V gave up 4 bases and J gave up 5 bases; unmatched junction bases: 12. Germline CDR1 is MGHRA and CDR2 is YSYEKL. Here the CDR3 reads CASSLGGTSGSGETQYF. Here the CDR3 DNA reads TGCGCCAGCAGCCTTGGGGGAACTAGCGGGAGCGGGGAGACCCAGTACTTC.

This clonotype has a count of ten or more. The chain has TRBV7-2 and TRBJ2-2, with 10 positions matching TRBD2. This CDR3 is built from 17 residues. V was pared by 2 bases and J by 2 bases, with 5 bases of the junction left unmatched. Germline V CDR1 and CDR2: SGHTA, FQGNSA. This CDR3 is CASSLWPSGGNTGELFF. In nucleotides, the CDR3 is TGTGCCAGCAGCTTATGGCCTAGCGGGGGCAACACCGGGGAGCTGTTTTTT. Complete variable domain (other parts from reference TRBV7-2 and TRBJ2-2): GAGVSQSPSNKVTEKGKDVELRCDPISGHTALYWYRQSLGQGLEFLIYFQGNSAPDKSGLPSDRFSAERTGGSVSTLTIQRTQQEDSAVYLCASSLWPSGGNTGELFFGEGSRLTVL.

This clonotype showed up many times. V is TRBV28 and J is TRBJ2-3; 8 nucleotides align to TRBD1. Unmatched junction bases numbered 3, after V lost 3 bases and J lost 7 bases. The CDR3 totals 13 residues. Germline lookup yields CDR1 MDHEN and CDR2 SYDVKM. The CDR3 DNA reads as TGTGCCAGCAGTTTGACAGGGGCAAATACGCAGTATTTT. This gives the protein CASSLTGANTQYF.

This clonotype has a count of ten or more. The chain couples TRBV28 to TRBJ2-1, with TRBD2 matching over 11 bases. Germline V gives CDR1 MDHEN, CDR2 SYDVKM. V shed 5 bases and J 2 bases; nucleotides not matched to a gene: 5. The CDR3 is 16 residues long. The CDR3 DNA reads TGTGCCAGCAGTCCAACGGGACTAGCGGCCTACAATGAGCAGTTCTTC. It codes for CASSPTGLAAYNEQFF.

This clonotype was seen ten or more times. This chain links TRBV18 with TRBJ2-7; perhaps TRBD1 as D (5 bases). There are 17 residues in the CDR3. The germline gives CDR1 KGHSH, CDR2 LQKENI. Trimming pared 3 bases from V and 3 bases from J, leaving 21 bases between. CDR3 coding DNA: TGTGCCAGCTCACCGCCGGTACAACAAGGGGCCGGCTACGAGCAGTACTTC. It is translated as CASSPPVQQGAGYEQYF. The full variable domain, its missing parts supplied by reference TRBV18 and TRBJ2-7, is NAGVMQNPRHLVRRRGQEARLRCSPMKGHSHVYWYRQLPEEGLKFMVYLQKENIIDESGMPKERFSAEFPKEGPSILRIQQVVRGDSAAYFCASSPPVQQGAGYEQYFGPGTRLTVT.

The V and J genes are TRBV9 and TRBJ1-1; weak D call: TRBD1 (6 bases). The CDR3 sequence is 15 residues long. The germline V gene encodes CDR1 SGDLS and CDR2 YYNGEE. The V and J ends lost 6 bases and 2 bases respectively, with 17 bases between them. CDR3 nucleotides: TGTGCCAGCACCGAGGGGGGAGGGGCCAACACTGAAGCTTTCTTT. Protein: CASTEGGGANTEAFF.

The CDR3 nucleotides read TGTGCCAGTAGTAGGACTAGCGGGAGAGGGGGGTGGAACAATGAGCAGTTCTTC. Encoded protein: CASSRTSGRGGWNNEQFF. The chain uses TRBV19 and TRBJ2-1, with TRBD2 identical over 13 bases. Germline-derived CDR1 and CDR2 are LNHDA and SQIVND (reference sequence). V dropped 4 bases and J dropped 5; count of bases not matched to a gene: 11. The CDR3 covers 18 residues. The full variable domain, its missing parts supplied by reference TRBV19 and TRBJ2-1, is DGGITQSPKYLFRKEGQNVTLSCEQNLNHDAMYWYRQDPGQGLRLIYYSQIVNDFQKGDIAEGYSVSREKKESFPLTVTSAQKNPTAFYLCASSRTSGRGGWNNEQFFGPGTRLTVL.

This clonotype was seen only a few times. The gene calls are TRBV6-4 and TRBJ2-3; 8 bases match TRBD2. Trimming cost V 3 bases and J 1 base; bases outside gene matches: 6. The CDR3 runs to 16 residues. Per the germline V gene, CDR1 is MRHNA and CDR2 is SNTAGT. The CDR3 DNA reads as TGTGCCAGCAGTGAAGGGCGGGAGGATGGCACAGATACGCAGTATTTT. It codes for CASSEGREDGTDTQYF.

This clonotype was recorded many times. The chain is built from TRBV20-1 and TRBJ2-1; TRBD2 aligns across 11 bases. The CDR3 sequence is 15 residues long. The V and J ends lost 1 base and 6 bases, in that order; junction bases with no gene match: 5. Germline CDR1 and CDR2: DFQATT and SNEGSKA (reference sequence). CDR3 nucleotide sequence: TGCAGTGCTAGAGGACCGGGACTAGCGGCCAATGAGCAGTTCTTC. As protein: CSARGPGLAANEQFF.

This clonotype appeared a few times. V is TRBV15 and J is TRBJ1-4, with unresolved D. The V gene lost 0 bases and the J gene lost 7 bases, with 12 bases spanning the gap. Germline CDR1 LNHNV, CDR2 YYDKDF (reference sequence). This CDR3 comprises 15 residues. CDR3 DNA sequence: TGTGCCACCAGCAGAGATCCTAGCGGCAGTGAAAAACTGTTTTTT. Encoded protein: CATSRDPSGSEKLFF.

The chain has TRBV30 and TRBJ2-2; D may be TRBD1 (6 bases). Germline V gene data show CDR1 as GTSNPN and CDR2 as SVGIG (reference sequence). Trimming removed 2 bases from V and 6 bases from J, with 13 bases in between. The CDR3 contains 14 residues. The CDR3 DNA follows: TGTGCCTGGAGTACGGCAGGGGCCTCCGGGGAGCTGTTTTTT. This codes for CAWSTAGASGELFF.

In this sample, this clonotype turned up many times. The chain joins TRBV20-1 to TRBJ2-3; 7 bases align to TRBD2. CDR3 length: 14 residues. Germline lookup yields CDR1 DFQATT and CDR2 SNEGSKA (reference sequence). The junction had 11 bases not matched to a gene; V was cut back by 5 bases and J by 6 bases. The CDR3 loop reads CSAPPLAASDTQYF. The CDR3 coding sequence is TGCAGTGCTCCCCCTCTAGCGGCCTCCGATACGCAGTATTTT.

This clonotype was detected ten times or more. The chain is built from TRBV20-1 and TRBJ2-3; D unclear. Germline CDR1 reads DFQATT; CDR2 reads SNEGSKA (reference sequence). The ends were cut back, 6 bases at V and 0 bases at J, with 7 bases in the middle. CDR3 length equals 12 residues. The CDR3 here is CSAAASTDTQYF. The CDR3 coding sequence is TGCAGTGCAGCTGCGAGCACAGATACGCAGTATTTT.

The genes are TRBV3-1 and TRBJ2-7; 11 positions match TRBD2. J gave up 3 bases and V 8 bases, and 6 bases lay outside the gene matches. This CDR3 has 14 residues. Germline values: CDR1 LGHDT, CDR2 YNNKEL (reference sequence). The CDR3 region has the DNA TGTGCCAGCGGCCCCCTAGCGGGAGGCTACGAGCAGTACTTC. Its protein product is CASGPLAGGYEQYF.

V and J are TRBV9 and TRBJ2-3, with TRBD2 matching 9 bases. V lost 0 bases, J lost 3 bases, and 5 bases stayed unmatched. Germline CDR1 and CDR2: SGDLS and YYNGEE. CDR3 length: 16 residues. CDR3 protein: CASSVGGGVGTDTQYF. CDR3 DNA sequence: TGTGCCAGCAGCGTAGGCGGGGGGGTAGGAACAGATACGCAGTATTTT.

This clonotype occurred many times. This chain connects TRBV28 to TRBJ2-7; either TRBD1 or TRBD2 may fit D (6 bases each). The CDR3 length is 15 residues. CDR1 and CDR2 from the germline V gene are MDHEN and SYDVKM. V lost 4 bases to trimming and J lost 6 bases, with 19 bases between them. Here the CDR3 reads CASSSSGAARGEQYF. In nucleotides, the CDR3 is TGTGCCAGCAGTTCGTCGGGGGCGGCGAGAGGCGAGCAGTACTTC.

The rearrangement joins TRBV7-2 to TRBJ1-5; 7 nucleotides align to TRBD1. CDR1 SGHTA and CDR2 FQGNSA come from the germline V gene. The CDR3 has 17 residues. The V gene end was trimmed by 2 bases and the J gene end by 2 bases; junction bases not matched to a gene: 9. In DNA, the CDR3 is TGTGCCAGCAGCTTACAGGGGGGGCCCTATCGCAATCAGCCCCAGCATTTT. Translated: CASSLQGGPYRNQPQHF.

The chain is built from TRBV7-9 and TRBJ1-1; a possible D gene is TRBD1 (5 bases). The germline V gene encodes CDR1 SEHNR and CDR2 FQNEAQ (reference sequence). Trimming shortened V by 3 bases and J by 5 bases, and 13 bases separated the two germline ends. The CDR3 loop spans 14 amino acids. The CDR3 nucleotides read TGTGCCAGCAGCTTCGCGGGGGTGGTGACTGAAGCTTTCTTT. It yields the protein CASSFAGVVTEAFF. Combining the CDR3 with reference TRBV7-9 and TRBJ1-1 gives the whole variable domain DTGVSQNPRHKITKRGQNVTFRCDPISEHNRLYWYRQTLGQGPEFLTYFQNEAQLEKSRLLSDRFSAERPKGSFSTLEIQRTEQGDSAMYLCASSFAGVVTEAFFGQGTRLTVV.

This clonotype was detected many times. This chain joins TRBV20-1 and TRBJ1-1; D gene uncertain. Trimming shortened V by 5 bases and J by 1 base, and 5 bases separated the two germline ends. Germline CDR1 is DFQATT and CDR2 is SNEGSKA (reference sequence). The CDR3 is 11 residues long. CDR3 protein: CSAPGNTEAFF. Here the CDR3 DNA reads TGCAGTGCTCCGGGGAACACTGAAGCTTTCTTT.

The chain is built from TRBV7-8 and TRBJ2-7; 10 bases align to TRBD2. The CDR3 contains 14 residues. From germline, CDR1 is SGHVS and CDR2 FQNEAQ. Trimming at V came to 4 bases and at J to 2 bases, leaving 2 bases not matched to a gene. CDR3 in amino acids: CASSSSGRAYEQYF. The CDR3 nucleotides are TGTGCCAGCAGCTCAAGCGGGAGGGCCTACGAGCAGTACTTC. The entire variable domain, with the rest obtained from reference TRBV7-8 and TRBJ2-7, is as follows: GAGVSQSPRYKVAKRGQDVALRCDPISGHVSLFWYQQALGQGPEFLTYFQNEAQLDKSGLPSDRFFAERPEGSVSTLKIQRTQQEDSAVYLCASSSSGRAYEQYFGPGTRLTVT.

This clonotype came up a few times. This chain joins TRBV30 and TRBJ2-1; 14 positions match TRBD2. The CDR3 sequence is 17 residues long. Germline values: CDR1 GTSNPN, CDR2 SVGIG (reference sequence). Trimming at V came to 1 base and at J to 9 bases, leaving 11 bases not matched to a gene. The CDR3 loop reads CAWSGLAGGSGIGEQFF. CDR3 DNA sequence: TGTGCCTGGAGTGGACTAGCGGGAGGGTCCGGGATCGGTGAGCAGTTCTTC. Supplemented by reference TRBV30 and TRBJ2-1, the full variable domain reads SQTIHQWPATLVQPVGSPLSLECTVEGTSNPNLYWYRQAAGRGLQLLFYSVGIGQISSEVPQNLSASRPQDRQFILSSKKLLLSDSGFYLCAWSGLAGGSGIGEQFFGPGTRLTVL.

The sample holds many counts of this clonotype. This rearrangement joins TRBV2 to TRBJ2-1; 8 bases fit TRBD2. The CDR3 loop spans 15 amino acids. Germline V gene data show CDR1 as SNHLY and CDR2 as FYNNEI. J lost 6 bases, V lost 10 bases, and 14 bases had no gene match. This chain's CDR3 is CATSGGEGYSNEQFF. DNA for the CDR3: TGTGCCACATCCGGGGGGGAGGGGTACAGCAATGAGCAGTTCTTC.

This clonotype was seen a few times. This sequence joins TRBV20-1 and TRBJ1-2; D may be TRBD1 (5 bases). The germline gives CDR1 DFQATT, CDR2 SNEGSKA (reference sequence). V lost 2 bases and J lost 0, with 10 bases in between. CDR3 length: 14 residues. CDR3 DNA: TGCAGTGCTAGAATGGGGGGTCCTAACTATGGCTACACCTTC. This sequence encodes CSARMGGPNYGYTF.

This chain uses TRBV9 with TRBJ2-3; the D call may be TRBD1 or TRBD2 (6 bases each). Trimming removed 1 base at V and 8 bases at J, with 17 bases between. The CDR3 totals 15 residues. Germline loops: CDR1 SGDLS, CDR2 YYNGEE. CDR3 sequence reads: CASSVTLTEGVTQYF. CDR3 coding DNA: TGTGCCAGCAGCGTAACACTAACGGAGGGGGTTACGCAGTATTTT.

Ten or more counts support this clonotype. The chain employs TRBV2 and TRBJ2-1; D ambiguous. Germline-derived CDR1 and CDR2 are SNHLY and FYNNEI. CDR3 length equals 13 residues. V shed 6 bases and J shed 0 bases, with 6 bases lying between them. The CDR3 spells CASSRYSYNEQFF. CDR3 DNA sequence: TGTGCCAGCAGCCGGTACTCCTACAATGAGCAGTTCTTC.

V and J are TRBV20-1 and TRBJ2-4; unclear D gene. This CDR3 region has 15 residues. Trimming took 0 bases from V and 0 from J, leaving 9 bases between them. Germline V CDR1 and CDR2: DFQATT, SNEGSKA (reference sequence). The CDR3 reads CSAREVAPAKNIQYF. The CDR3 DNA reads TGCAGTGCTAGAGAGGTTGCCCCAGCCAAAAACATTCAGTACTTC.

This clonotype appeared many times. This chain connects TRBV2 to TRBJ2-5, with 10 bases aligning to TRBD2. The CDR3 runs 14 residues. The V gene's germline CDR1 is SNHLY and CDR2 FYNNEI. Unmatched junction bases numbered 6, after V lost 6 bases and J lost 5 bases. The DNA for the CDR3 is TGTGCCAGCAGCGAGGGACTAGCGAGGGAGACCCAGTACTTC. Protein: CASSEGLARETQYF.

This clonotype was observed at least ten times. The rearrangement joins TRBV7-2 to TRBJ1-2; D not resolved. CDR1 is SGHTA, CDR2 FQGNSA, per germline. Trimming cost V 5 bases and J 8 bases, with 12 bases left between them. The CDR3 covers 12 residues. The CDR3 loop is CASSPGEVGYTF. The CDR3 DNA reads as TGTGCCAGCAGCCCTGGCGAAGTCGGCTACACCTTC.

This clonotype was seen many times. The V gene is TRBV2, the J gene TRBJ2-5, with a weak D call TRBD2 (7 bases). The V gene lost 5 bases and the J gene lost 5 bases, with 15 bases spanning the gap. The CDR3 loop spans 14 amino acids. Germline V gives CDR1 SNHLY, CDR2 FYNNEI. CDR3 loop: CASSKGGGGETQYF. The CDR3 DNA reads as TGTGCCAGCAGTAAAGGGGGAGGGGGTGAGACCCAGTACTTC. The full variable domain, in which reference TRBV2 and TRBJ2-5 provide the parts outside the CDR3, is EPEVTQTPSHQVTQMGQEVILRCVPISNHLYFYWYRQILGQKVEFLVSFYNNEISEKSEIFDDQFSVERPDGSNFTLKIRSTKLEDSAMYFCASSKGGGGETQYFGPGTRLLVL.

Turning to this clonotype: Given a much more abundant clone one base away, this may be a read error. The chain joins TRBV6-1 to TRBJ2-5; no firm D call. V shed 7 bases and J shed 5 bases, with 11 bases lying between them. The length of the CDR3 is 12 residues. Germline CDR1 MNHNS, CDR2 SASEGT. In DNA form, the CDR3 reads TGTGCCAGCAATGGCCGGATGGAGACCCAGTACTTC. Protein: CASNGRMETQYF.

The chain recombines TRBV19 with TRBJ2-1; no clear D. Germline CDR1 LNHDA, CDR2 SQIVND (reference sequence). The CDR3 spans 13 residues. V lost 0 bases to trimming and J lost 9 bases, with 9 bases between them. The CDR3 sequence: CASSIELLFEQFF. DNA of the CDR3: TGTGCCAGTAGTATAGAACTGCTGTTTGAGCAGTTCTTC.